This TCR beta chain originates from a study of T cell responses to AZD1222 COVID-19 vaccine. Clones were read by immunoSEQ multiplex PCR, and TCRdb kept only the in-frame ones, dropping some. Found here are 130,000 to 150,000 clones, 75% to 95% of them singletons; the top ten hold about 3%. The receptor was isolated from an adult in good health. This sample comprised peripheral blood, obtained on day 0 of MenACWY control vaccination.

The CDR3 sequence: CASIVKGSDTQYF. The CDR3 nucleotides read TGCGCCAGCATTGTTAAGGGCTCAGATACGCAGTATTTT. V usage is TRBV10-1 and J usage is TRBJ2-3; D remains unclear. V lost 7 bases and J 4 bases, leaving 12 bases between the germline ends. Germline V gene data show CDR1 as WNHNN and CDR2 as SYGVQD (reference sequence). There are 13 residues in the CDR3.